This TCR beta chain is from a study of blood T cell repertoires in COVID-19. Overall study context: The analysed material was cDNA or gDNA that came from T cells, B-cell-depleted T cells, or PBMCs.

CDR3 size: 15 residues. CDR1 and CDR2 from the germline V gene are WSHSY and SAAADI. V was trimmed by 2 bases and J by 9 bases, leaving 20 bases between them. Sequencing was performed with immunoSEQ multiplex PCR; in TCRdb, only in-frame clones are kept and a portion is missing. In the table there are about 73,000 clones, approximately 80% of which are singletons. The chain links TRBV10-2 to TRBJ2-7; the D gene is possibly TRBD1 (6 bases). The TCR sequence derives from a man older than 75 with active or convalescent COVID-19. What was sequenced was peripheral blood. This CDR3 is CASSEPSWGPYVQYF. Here the CDR3 DNA reads TGCGCCAGCAGTGAGCCCAGTTGGGGGCCCTATGTGCAGTACTTC.